A single sample is the source of the 17 T cell receptor beta chains below, sequenced in a study of tumor-infiltrating lymphocytes in localized non-small cell lung cancer. Libraries were prepared by immunoSEQ multiplex PCR; TCRdb keeps only in-frame clonotypes and omits some of them. The table records 27,000 or so clones, 70% to 90% of them present only once. The material sequenced was lung tumor tissue. These receptors all stem from a human donor with non-small cell lung cancer.

This rearrangement joins TRBV11-3 to TRBJ2-1, with 12 bases fitting TRBD2. V shed 5 bases, J shed 5 bases, and the junction held 10 bases outside the gene matches. The CDR3 covers 17 residues. Germline CDR1 and CDR2: SGHNT and YENEEA. CDR3 sequence: CASSREPTSGGHNEQFF. As DNA, the CDR3 is TGTGCCAGCAGCCGAGAACCGACTAGCGGGGGTCACAATGAGCAGTTCTTC. The full variable domain, completed using reference TRBV11-3 and TRBJ2-1, is EAGVVQSPRYKIIEKKQPVAFWCNPISGHNTLYWYLQNLGQGPELLIRYENEEAVDDSQLPKDRFSAERLKGVDSTLKIQPAELGDSAVYLCASSREPTSGGHNEQFFGPGTRLTVL.

CDR3 nucleotide sequence: TGCGCCAGCAGCCAAGGGACAGGGGGCGAAGATTATGGCTACACCTTC. Its protein is CASSQGTGGEDYGYTF. This sequence joins TRBV4-1 and TRBJ1-2, with 11 bases lining up with TRBD1. Germline V gives CDR1 MGHRA, CDR2 YSYEKL. Losses at the gene ends were 1 base for V and 5 bases for J; bases not matched to a gene: 6. This CDR3 comprises 16 residues.

This sequence joins TRBV6-5 and TRBJ2-2; D is unresolved. V shed 0 bases and J shed 2 bases, with 7 bases lying between them. Germline V gene lookup returns CDR1 MNHEY and CDR2 SVGAGI. There are 15 residues in the CDR3. CDR3 bases: TGTGCCAGCAGTTACTCATGGGGAAACACCGGGGAGCTGTTTTTT. It translates to CASSYSWGNTGELFF.

Concerning this clone: Sequence at one end of the junction differs from germline and may be a read error. The chain combines TRBV7-2 with TRBJ2-7; 8 bases align to TRBD1. Germline V gives CDR1 SGHTA, CDR2 FQGNSA. The CDR3 spans 15 residues. The CDR3 DNA sequence: TGTGCCAGCAGCCTAGCAGGACAGGGCCCCTACGAGCAGTACTTC. Amino acids: CASSLAGQGPYEQYF.

This chain joins TRBV7-2 and TRBJ1-2; 7 bases are shared with TRBD1. Per germline, CDR1 SGHTA and CDR2 FQGNSA. CDR3 length: 14 amino acids. V was pared by 1 base and J by 5 bases, with 4 bases of the junction left unmatched. CDR3 loop: CASSLGGTAYGYTF. The CDR3 DNA sequence: TGTGCCAGCAGCTTAGGAGGGACAGCATATGGCTACACCTTC.

V gene TRBV5-5 combines with J gene TRBJ2-7; D could derive from TRBD1 or TRBD2 (5 bases each). Trimming took off 4 bases at V and 0 bases at J, with 11 bases between the two ends. Germline V gives CDR1 SGHKS, CDR2 YYEKEE (reference sequence). This CDR3 is built from 14 residues. The CDR3 nucleotides are TGTGCCAGCAGCCTCGGGGCCTTCTCCTACGAGCAGTACTTC. It specifies CASSLGAFSYEQYF.

The chain carries TRBV5-6 and TRBJ2-3; weak D call: TRBD2 (6 bases). Trimming left V 0 bases short and J 4 bases short, with 9 bases between. This CDR3 contains 14 residues. The germline V gene encodes CDR1 SGHDT and CDR2 YYEEEE. The DNA for the CDR3 is TGTGCCAGCAGCTTGGTTGCGGGACCAGATACGCAGTATTTT. It translates to CASSLVAGPDTQYF.

The chain has TRBV7-3 and TRBJ1-5; D is possibly TRBD1 (5 bases). The V end was cut by 3 bases, the J end by 5 bases, with 20 bases between. This CDR3 has 17 residues. Germline CDR1 is SGHTA and CDR2 is FQGTGA. CDR3: CASSLGTSGAVDQPQHF. CDR3 coding DNA: TGTGCCAGCAGCTTGGGGACGTCCGGCGCAGTCGATCAGCCCCAGCATTTT.

The chain combines TRBV13 with TRBJ1-1; D not certain. This CDR3 region has 15 residues. V was cut by 5 bases and J by 1 base, with 14 bases left in between. CDR1 is PRHDT, CDR2 FYEKMQ, per germline (reference sequence). The CDR3 sequence is CASSHLSRTNTEAFF. CDR3 nucleotide sequence: TGTGCCAGCAGCCACTTATCAAGAACGAACACTGAAGCTTTCTTT.

This clone is medium-sized. The chain uses TRBV6-4 and TRBJ1-1; D is possibly TRBD1 (6 bases). V was cut by 7 bases and J by 11 bases, with 14 bases left in between. CDR3 length equals 11 residues. Germline CDR1 reads MRHNA; CDR2 reads SNTAGT. CDR3: CASNTGPTAFF. Written as DNA, the CDR3 is TGTGCCAGCAATACAGGGCCTACGGCTTTCTTT.

The chain carries TRBV6-5 and TRBJ1-1; no clear D gene. The V end was cut by 6 bases, the J end by 0 bases, with 11 bases between. The CDR3 has 14 amino acids. Germline V CDR1 and CDR2: MNHEY, SVGAGI. Written as DNA, the CDR3 is TGTGCCAGCAGCCAAAGCGGGGTGAACACTGAAGCTTTCTTT. Residues: CASSQSGVNTEAFF.

J is TRBJ2-7 and V is TRBV7-2; 14 nucleotides line up with TRBD2. This CDR3 has 17 residues. CDR1 is SGHTA, CDR2 FQGNSA, per germline. V trimming: 5 bases; J trimming: 0 bases; junction bases outside the gene matches: 6. DNA of the CDR3: TGTGCCAGCAGCCCGAGGACTAGCGGGGGGCGCTCCTACGAGCAGTACTTC. Protein: CASSPRTSGGRSYEQYF.

The chain links TRBV9 to TRBJ1-2; no firm D call. The length of the CDR3 is 15 residues. The V gene's germline CDR1 is SGDLS and CDR2 YYNGEE. The V and J ends lost 4 bases and 0 bases respectively, with 13 bases between them. The CDR3 nucleotides are TGTGCCAGCAGCTACGCGTCCGGGGCTAACTATGGCTACACCTTC. Its protein is CASSYASGANYGYTF.

The chain is built from TRBV19 and TRBJ1-5, with D perhaps matching TRBD1 (5 bases). This CDR3 contains 16 residues. CDR1 and CDR2 from the germline V gene are LNHDA and SQIVND (reference sequence). V was shortened by 2 bases and J by 2 bases, with 13 bases between the two germline ends. The CDR3 sequence: CASSIWEGQGNQPQHF. In DNA form, the CDR3 reads TGTGCCAGTAGTATATGGGAGGGGCAGGGCAATCAGCCCCAGCATTTT.

The V call is TRBV19, the J call TRBJ1-2, with 10 bases lining up with TRBD1. V dropped 3 bases and J dropped 0; count of bases not matched to a gene: 1. CDR3 size: 15 residues. The germline CDR1 and CDR2 sequences are LNHDA and SQIVND (reference sequence). The CDR3 region has the DNA TGTGCCAGTAGTATCGGGACAGGGGCTAACTATGGCTACACCTTC. The encoded protein is CASSIGTGANYGYTF.

J is TRBJ1-1 and V is TRBV29-1; D ambiguous. Germline CDR1 and CDR2: SQVTM and ANQGSEA. Trimming cost V 4 bases and J 1 base, with 10 bases left between them. There are 13 residues in the CDR3. CDR3 coding DNA: TGCAGCGTTGCCCCCTTTAAGAACACTGAAGCTTTCTTT. As protein: CSVAPFKNTEAFF. Filled out from reference TRBV29-1 and TRBJ1-1, the complete variable domain reads SAVISQKPSRDICQRGTSLTIQCQVDSQVTMMFWYRQQPGQSLTLIATANQGSEATYESGFVIDKFPISRPNLTFSTLTVSNMSPEDSSIYLCSVAPFKNTEAFFGQGTRLTVV.

V gene TRBV6-1 combines with J gene TRBJ2-3, with D maybe TRBD2 (5 bases). The CDR3 is 12 amino acids. V was clipped by 9 bases and J by 2 bases, with 9 bases between them. Germline V gene lookup returns CDR1 MNHNS and CDR2 SASEGT. CDR3 bases: TGTGCCAGTAGGACTGCCACAGATACGCAGTATTTT. It is translated as CASRTATDTQYF.